This TCR beta chain was sequenced during a study of T cell responses to AZD1222 COVID-19 vaccine. Study-level findings and limits: Seropositive at baseline were only 5 to 7 AZD1222 recipients. Nearly half of the spike-specific TCRs reportedly recognize variant regions that carry no mutations.

This CDR3 spans 16 amino acids. V dropped 1 base and J dropped 2 bases, with 14 bases sitting between them. The V gene's germline CDR1 is SGHDT and CDR2 YYEEEE. The table came from immunoSEQ multiplex PCR; TCRdb's copy has only in-frame clones and leaves some out. There are around 100,000 clones in the sample; 90% to 95% occur only once, and 2% to 2.5% lies in the top ten. Concerning this clone itself: Its cognate antigen is unknown.

This specimen was peripheral blood, taken on day 0 of AZD1222 vaccination. The TCR was taken from an adult in good health. The gene calls are TRBV5-6 and TRBJ2-3; D might be TRBD1 (6 bases). The CDR3 here is CASSLPVGQSTDTQYF. The CDR3, as DNA: TGTGCCAGCAGCTTGCCGGTCGGACAGTCCACAGATACGCAGTATTTT.